The T cell receptor beta chain described here comes from a study of shared clonotypes between healthy human individuals. About the study: CD8 memory received one plate per donor, CD8 naive two, CD4 memory three and CD4 naive three.

Note on this clone: The antigen remains unidentified.

Positively selected for CCR7, the CD45RO-negative cells used as naive CD8 cells excluded terminally differentiated effector memory CD45RA+ cells. Germline V gene lookup returns CDR1 ENHRY and CDR2 SYGVKD. The V and J ends lost 3 bases and 1 base respectively, with 10 bases between them. The CDR3 is 14 amino acids. Study-level findings and limits: Memory subsets generally showed smaller estimated richness than naive subsets did. The authors sampled blood alone, and tissue repertoires likely differ.

DNA at approximately 200 ng, roughly 30,000 T cell genomes, went into sorted-subset replicate PCRs. The table came from immunoSEQ multiplex PCR; TCRdb's copy has only in-frame clones and leaves some out. The data hold around 2,100,000 clones, with roughly 94% observed a single time. The V call is TRBV10-3, the J call TRBJ2-7; D gene ambiguous. The sample consisted of naive CD8+ T cells sorted from blood. This TCR came from a man aged 18 to 30 in good health. The CDR3 nucleotides read TGTGCCATCAGTGATGGGCAGCCGTCCTACGAGCAGTACTTC. It translates to CAISDGQPSYEQYF.